The present T cell receptor beta chain was sequenced within a study of shared clonotypes between healthy human individuals. This CDR3 contains 11 residues. The method was immunoSEQ multiplex PCR; TCRdb's version includes in-frame clones alone and lacks a portion of them. The sample consists of 2,500,000 or so clones, more than 80% of them appearing once. The chain employs TRBV21-1 and TRBJ2-5; TRBD2 was called by the table and not checked on the DNA. TRBV21-1 is tagged as a pseudogene. This TCR came from a man aged 18 to 35 in good health. Source material: naive CD4+ T cells sorted from blood. Stated subset: CD45RA+ positively selected. The chain's CDR3 is CASEEDRTQYF. CDR3 DNA: TGTGCCAGCGAAGAGGATCGAACCCAGTACTTC.